This TCR beta chain appears in the sequencing data of a study of cytotoxic CD8 clonotypes in ibrutinib-treated CLL. In the study overall: Averaging across samples gave approximately 260,000 productive templates and over 85,000 productive rearrangements. Regarding the study as a whole: Baseline clonality, higher than in age-matched healthy donors, tracked circulating CD8+ T-cell counts.

Target depth was 1 in 200,000 to 1 in 1 million T cells, about 10x per clonotype. The protocol was immunoSEQ multiplex PCR, while the TCRdb copy is restricted to in-frame clones and leaves out a portion. The data contain fewer than 400,000 clones, 67% of them singletons. This clone has a handful of counts. Its matching antigen is unknown. The length of the CDR3 is 13 residues. Trimming removed 11 bases from V and 1 base from J, with 11 bases in between. Germline CDR1 SNHLY, CDR2 FYNNEI. With cryopreserved PBMCs as the source, around 2 micrograms of genomic DNA went to TCR beta libraries. The chain joins TRBV2 to TRBJ2-2; perhaps TRBD1 as D (6 bases). This TCR came from a human donor with chronic lymphocytic leukemia. Sample: PBMCs, taken after 36 months of ibrutinib treatment. This chain's CDR3 is CASTTGNTGELFF. The CDR3 DNA reads TGTGCCTCGACGACAGGGAACACCGGGGAGCTGTTTTTT. The full variable domain, in which reference TRBV2 and TRBJ2-2 provide the parts outside the CDR3, is EPEVTQTPSHQVTQMGQEVILRCVPISNHLYFYWYRQILGQKVEFLVSFYNNEISEKSEIFDDQFSVERPDGSNFTLKIRSTKLEDSAMYFCASTTGNTGELFFGEGSRLTVL.